This TCR beta chain was obtained from a study of CD8 T cells in ankylosing spondylitis. One entry per CDR3 protein results from TCRdb running MiXCR on the 5' RACE reads. The table lists under 250,000 distinct CDR3 sequences, approximately 30% of them singletons. Germline values: CDR1 SGDLS, CDR2 YYNGEE. CDR3 length: 15 amino acids. V lost 0 bases to trimming and J lost 7 bases, with 13 bases between them. The specimen was blood, either unsorted or a sorted T cell fraction (not recorded which). This TCR came from a male donor with ankylosing spondylitis or in good health (not recorded which). This rearrangement joins TRBV9 to TRBJ1-4, with D uncertain. The CDR3 sequence: CASSVEAGLSEKLFF. The CDR3 DNA sequence: TGTGCCAGCAGCGTAGAGGCAGGTTTGAGTGAAAAACTGTTTTTT.